A single sample gave rise to the 6 T cell receptor beta chains below, sequenced in a study of OX40 agonist ivuxolimab in advanced cancers. TCRdb keeps only in-frame clones here, not all; method: immunoSEQ multiplex PCR. The profile shows about 76,000 clones, 85% of them singletons. The sample consisted of CD4+ or CD8+ T cells sorted from blood, taken in a trial of the OX40 agonist ivuxolimab. Receptors were obtained from an adult with an advanced solid tumor such as melanoma, head and neck, liver or kidney cancer.

V usage is TRBV10-3 and J usage is TRBJ1-5; D unresolved. Germline lookup yields CDR1 ENHRY and CDR2 SYGVKD. This CDR3 spans 16 amino acids. The V end was cut by 2 bases, the J end by 0 bases, with 11 bases between. The CDR3 DNA follows: TGTGCCATCAGTGAGGGCAGGCCGAATAGCAATCAGCCCCAGCATTTT. The encoded protein is CAISEGRPNSNQPQHF.

This chain links TRBV14 with TRBJ2-1; D perhaps matches TRBD2 (5 bases). This CDR3 contains 12 residues. V gave up 4 bases and J gave up 10 bases, with 11 bases separating them. CDR1 and CDR2 from the germline V gene are SGHDN and FVKESK. CDR3 loop: CASSPTRYEQFF. The CDR3 bases are TGTGCCAGCAGCCCTACTAGATACGAGCAGTTCTTC.

The chain couples TRBV4-2 to TRBJ2-1; 7 nucleotides line up with TRBD1. The V segment lost 4 bases and the J segment 5 bases; nucleotides outside the gene matches: 8. CDR1 is LGHNA and CDR2 is YNFKEQ in the germline V gene. This CDR3 is built from 15 residues. CDR3 bases: TGTGCCAGCAGCCTCATTTTCCAGGGGGACAATGAGCAGTTCTTC. This codes for CASSLIFQGDNEQFF.

The J gene is TRBJ2-5, the V gene TRBV4-1, with 8 bases identical to TRBD2. The junction had 10 bases not matched to a gene; V was cut back by 2 bases and J by 5 bases. The CDR3 covers 16 residues. Germline V gene sequence: CDR1 MGHRA, CDR2 YSYEKL. The CDR3 loop is CASSQLLSGRGETQYF. In DNA form, the CDR3 reads TGCGCCAGCAGCCAATTACTCAGCGGGAGAGGGGAGACCCAGTACTTC.

The chain employs TRBV2 and TRBJ1-5, with a weak D call TRBD1 (5 bases). The CDR3 has 15 amino acids. The germline CDR1 and CDR2 sequences are SNHLY and FYNNEI. V gave up 3 bases and J gave up 7 bases, with 16 bases separating them. CDR3 sequence (DNA): TGTGCCAGCAGTGAGTTGCAAGGGGACGGCCAGCCCCAGCATTTT. This translates into CASSELQGDGQPQHF.

The J gene is TRBJ1-1, the V gene TRBV10-3, with 7 bases that match TRBD1. Germline loops: CDR1 ENHRY, CDR2 SYGVKD. J was trimmed by 1 base and V by 2 bases; bases with no gene match: 1. The CDR3 has 14 residues. In nucleotides, the CDR3 is TGTGCCATCAGTGAGAGACAGGGGAACACTGAAGCTTTCTTT. This encodes CAISERQGNTEAFF.